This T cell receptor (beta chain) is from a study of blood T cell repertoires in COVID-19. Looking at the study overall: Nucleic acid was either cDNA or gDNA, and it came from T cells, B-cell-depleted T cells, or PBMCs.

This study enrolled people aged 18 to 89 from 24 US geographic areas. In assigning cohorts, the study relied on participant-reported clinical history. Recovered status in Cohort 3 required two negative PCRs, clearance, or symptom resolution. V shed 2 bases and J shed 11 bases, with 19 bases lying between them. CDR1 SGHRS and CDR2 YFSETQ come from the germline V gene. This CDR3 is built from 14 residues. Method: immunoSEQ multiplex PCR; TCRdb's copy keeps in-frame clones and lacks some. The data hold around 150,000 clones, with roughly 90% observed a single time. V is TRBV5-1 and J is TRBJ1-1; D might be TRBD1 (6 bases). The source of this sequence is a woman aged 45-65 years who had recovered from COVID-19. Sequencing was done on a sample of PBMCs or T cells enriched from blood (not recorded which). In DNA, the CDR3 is TGCGCCAGCAGCTTTACAACAGGGCCTGGGGACGCTTTCTTT. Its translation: CASSFTTGPGDAFF.